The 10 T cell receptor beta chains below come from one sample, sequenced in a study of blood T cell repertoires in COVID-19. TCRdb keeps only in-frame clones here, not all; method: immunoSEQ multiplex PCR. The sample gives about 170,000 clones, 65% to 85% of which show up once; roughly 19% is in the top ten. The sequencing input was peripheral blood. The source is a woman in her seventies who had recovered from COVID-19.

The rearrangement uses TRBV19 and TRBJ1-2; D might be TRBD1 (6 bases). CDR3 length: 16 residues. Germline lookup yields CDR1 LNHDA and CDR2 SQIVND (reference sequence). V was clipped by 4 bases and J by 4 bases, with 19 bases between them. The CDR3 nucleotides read TGTGCCAGTAGTAGGGGCAGGGGCCTAGTCGGCTATGGCTACACCTTC. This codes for CASSRGRGLVGYGYTF.

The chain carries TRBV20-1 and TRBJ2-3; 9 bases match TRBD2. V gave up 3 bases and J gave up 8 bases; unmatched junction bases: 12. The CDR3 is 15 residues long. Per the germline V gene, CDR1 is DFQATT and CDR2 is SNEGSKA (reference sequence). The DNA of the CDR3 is TGCAGTGCTAGTCTGTCCGGGACTAGCCGCGGTACGCAGTATTTT. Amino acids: CSASLSGTSRGTQYF.

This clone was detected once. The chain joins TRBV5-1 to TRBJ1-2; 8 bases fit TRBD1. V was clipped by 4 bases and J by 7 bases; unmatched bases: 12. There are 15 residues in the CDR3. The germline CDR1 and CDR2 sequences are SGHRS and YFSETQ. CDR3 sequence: CASSPGQGGGSGYTF. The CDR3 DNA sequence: TGCGCCAGCAGCCCCGGACAGGGAGGGGGCTCTGGCTACACCTTC.

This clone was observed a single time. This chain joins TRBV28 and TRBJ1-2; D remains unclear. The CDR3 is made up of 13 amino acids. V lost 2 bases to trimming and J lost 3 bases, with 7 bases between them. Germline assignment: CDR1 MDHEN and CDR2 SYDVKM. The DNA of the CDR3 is TGTGCCAGCAGTTTAGGCAGCGACTATGGCTACACCTTC. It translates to CASSLGSDYGYTF.

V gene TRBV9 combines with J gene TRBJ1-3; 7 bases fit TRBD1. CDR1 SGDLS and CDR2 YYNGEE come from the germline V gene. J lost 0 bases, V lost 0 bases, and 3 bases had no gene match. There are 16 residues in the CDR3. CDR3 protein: CASSVGGQVSGNTIYF. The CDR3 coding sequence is TGTGCCAGCAGCGTAGGAGGACAGGTCTCTGGAAACACCATATATTTT.

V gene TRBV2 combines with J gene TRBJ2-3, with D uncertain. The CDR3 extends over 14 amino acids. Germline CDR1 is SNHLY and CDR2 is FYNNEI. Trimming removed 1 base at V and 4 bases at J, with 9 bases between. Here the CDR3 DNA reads TGTGCCAGCAGTGAAGTGGTCAGCGCAGATACGCAGTATTTT. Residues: CASSEVVSADTQYF.

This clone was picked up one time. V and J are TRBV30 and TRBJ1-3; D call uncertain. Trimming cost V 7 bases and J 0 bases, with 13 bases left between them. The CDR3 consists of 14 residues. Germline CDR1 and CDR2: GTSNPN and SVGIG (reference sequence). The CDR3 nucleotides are TGTGCCTCGCCCAATGGCGGCTCTGGAAACACCATATATTTT. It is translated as CASPNGGSGNTIYF.

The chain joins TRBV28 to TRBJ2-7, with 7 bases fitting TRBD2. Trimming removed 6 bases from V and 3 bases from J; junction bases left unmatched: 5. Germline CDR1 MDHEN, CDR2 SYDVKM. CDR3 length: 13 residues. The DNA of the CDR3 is TGTGCCAGCAGCTCGACTAGCCTCTACGAGCAGTACTTC. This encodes CASSSTSLYEQYF.

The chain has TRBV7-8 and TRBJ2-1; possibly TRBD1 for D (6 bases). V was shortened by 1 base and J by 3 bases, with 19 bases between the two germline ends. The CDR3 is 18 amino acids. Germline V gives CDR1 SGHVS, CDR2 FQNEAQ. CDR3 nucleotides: TGTGCCAGCAGCTTAGTGGGGGCTAGCCCTACTATCTACAATGAGCAGTTCTTC. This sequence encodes CASSLVGASPTIYNEQFF.

The CDR3: CASSPTSGRRTDTQYF. CDR3 DNA: TGCGCCAGCAGCCCAACTAGCGGGAGGCGCACAGATACGCAGTATTTT. The chain joins TRBV5-1 to TRBJ2-3; 12 bases map to TRBD2. The CDR3 is 16 amino acids. The germline gives CDR1 SGHRS, CDR2 YFSETQ. Trimming removed 4 bases from V and 1 base from J; junction bases left unmatched: 4.